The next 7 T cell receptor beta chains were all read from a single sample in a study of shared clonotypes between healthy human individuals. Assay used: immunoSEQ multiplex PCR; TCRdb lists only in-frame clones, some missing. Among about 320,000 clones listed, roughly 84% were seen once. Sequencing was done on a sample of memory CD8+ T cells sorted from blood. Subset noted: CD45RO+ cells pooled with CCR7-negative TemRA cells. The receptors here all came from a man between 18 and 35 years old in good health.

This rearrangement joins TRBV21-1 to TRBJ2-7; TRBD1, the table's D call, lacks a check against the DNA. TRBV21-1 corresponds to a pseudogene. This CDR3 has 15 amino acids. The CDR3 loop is CASSKDRDRVYEQYF. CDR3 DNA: TGTGCCAGCAGCAAAGATCGGGACAGGGTATACGAGCAGTACTTC.

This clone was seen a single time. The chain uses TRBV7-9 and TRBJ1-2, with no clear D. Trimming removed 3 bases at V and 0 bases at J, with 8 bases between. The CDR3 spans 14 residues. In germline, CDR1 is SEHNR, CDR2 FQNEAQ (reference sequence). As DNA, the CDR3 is TGTGCCAGCAGCTTCGAACTTACTAACTATGGCTACACCTTC. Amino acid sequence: CASSFELTNYGYTF.

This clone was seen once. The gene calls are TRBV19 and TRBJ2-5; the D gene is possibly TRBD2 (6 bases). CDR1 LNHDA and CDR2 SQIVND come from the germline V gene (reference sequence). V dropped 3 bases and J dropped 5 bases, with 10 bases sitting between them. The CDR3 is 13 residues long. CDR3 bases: TGTGCCAGTAGTATCGTCCGGGGGGAGACCCAGTACTTC. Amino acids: CASSIVRGETQYF.

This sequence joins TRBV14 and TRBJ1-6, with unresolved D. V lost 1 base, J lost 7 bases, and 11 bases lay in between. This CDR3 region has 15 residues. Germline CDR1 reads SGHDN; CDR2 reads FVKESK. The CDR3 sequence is CASSQVGFGNSPLHF. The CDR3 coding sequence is TGTGCCAGCAGCCAAGTGGGGTTCGGCAATTCACCCCTCCACTTT.

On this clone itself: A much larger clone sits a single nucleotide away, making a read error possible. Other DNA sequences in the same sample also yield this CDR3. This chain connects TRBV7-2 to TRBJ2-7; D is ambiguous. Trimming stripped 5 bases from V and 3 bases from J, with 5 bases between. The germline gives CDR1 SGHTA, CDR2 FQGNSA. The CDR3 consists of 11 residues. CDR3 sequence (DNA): TGTGCCAGCAGCCCGAACTACGAGCAGTACTTC. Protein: CASSPNYEQYF. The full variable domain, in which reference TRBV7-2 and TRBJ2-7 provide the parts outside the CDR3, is GAGVSQSPSNKVTEKGKDVELRCDPISGHTALYWYRQSLGQGLEFLIYFQGNSAPDKSGLPSDRFSAERTGGSVSTLTIQRTQQEDSAVYLCASSPNYEQYFGPGTRLTVT.

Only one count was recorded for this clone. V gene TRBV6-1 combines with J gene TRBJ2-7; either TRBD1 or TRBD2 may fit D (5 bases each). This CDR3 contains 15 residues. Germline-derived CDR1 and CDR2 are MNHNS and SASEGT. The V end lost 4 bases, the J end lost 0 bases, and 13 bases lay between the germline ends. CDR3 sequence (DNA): TGTGCCAGCAGTGTTGTTGGGGGTAACTCCTACGAGCAGTACTTC. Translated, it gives CASSVVGGNSYEQYF.

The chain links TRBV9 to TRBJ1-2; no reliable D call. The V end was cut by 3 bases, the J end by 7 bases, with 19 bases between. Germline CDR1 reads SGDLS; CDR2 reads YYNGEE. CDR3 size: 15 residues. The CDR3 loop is CASSETTGIESGYTF. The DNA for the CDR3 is TGTGCCAGCAGCGAAACGACGGGTATAGAATCTGGCTACACCTTC. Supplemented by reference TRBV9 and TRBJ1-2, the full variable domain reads DSGVTQTPKHLITATGQRVTLRCSPRSGDLSVYWYQQSLDQGLQFLIQYYNGEERAKGNILERFSAQQFPDLHSELNLSSLELGDSALYFCASSETTGIESGYTFGSGTRLTVV.